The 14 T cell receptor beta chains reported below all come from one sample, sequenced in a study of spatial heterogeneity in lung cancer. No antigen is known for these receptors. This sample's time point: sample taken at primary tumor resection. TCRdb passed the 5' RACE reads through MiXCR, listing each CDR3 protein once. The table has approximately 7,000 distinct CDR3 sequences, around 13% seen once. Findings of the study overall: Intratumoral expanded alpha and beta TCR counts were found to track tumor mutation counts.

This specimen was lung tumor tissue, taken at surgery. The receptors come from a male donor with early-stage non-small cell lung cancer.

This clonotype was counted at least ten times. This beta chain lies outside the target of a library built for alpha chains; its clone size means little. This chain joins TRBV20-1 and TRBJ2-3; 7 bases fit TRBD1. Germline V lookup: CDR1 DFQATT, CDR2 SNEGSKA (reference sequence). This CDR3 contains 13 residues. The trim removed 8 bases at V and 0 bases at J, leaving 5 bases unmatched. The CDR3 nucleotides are TGCAGTCTACCGGGACAGAGCACAGATACGCAGTATTTT. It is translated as CSLPGQSTDTQYF.

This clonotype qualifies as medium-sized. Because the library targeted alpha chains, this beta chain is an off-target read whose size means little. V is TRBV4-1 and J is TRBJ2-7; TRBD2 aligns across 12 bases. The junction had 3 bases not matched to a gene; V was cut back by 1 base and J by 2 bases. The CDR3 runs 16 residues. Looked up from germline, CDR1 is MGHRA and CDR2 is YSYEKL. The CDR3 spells CASSQGSSGRAYEQYF. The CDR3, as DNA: TGCGCCAGCAGCCAAGGATCTAGCGGGAGGGCCTACGAGCAGTACTTC.

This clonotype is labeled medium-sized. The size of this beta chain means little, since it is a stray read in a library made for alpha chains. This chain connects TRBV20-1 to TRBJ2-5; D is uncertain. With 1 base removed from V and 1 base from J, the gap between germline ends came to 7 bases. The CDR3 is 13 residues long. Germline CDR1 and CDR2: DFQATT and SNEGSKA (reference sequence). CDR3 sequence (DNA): TGCAGTGCTAGAGTGAGCCTCCAAGAGACCCAGTACTTC. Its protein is CSARVSLQETQYF.

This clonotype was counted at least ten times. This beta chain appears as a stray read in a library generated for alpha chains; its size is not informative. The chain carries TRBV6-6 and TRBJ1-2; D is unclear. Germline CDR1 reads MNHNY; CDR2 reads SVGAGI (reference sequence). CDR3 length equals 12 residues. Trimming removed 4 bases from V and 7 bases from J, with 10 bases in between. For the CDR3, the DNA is TGTGCCAGCAGTTCGGCAATAGGTGGCTACACCTTC. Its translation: CASSSAIGGYTF.

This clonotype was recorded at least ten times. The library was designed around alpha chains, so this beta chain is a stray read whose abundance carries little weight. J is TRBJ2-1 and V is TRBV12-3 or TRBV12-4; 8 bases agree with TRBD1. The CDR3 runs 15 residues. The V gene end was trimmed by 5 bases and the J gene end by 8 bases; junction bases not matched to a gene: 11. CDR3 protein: CASSQPRTGSDEQFF. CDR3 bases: TGTGCCAGCAGTCAACCCCGGACAGGGAGCGATGAGCAGTTCTTC.

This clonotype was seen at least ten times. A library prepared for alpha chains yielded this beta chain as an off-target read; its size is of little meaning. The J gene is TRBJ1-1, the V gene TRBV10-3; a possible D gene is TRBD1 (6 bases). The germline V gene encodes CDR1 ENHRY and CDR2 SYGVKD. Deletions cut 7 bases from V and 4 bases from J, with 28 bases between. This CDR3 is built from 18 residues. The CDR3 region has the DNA TGTGCCATCATGAGCCGCCGGTCGACAGGCACGGAGTCCACTGAAGCTTTCTTT. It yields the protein CAIMSRRSTGTESTEAFF.

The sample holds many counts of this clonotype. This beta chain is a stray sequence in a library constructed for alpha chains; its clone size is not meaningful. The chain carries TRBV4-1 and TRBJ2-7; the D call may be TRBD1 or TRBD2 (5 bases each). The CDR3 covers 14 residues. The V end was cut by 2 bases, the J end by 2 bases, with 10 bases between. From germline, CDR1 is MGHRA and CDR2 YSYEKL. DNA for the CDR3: TGCGCCAGCAGCCAACCGGGACGAACCTACGAGCAGTACTTC. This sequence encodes CASSQPGRTYEQYF.

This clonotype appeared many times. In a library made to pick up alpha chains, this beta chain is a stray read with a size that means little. CDR3 in DNA: TGCGCCAGCAGCTTGACGGTCCGGGAAGGGTCAGAGACCCAGTACTTC. It is translated as CASSLTVREGSETQYF. The genes are TRBV5-1 and TRBJ2-5, with D tentatively TRBD2 (5 bases). The germline gives CDR1 SGHRS, CDR2 YFSETQ. V was pared by 1 base and J by 4 bases, with 17 bases between. This CDR3 region has 16 residues.

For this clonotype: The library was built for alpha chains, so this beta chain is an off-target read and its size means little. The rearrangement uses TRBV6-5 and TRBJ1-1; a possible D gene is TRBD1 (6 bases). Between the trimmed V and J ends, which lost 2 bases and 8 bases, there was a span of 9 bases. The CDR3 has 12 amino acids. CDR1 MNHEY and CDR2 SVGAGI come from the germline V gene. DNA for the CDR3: TGTGCCAGCAGTTACAACAGGGTCGAAGCTTTCTTT. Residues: CASSYNRVEAFF.

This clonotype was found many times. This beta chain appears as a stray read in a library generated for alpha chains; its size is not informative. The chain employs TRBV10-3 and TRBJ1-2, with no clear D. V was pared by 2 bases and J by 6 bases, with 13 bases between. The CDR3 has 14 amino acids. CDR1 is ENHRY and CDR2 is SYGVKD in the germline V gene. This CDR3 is CAISENTKGNGYTF. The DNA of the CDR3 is TGTGCCATCAGTGAGAATACTAAAGGAAATGGCTACACCTTC.

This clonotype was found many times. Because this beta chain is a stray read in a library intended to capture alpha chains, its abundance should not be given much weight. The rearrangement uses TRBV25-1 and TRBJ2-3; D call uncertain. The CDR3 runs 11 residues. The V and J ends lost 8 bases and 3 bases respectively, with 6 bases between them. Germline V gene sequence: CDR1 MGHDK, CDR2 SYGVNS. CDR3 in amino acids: CASAVTDTQYF. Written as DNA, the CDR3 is TGTGCCAGCGCAGTAACAGATACGCAGTATTTT.

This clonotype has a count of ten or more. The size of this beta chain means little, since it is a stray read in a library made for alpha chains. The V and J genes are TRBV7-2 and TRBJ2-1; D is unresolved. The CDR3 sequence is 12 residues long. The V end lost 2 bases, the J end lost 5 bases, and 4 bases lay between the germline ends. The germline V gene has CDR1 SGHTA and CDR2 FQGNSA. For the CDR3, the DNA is TGTGCCAGCAGCTTACCCGACAATGAGCAGTTCTTC. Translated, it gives CASSLPDNEQFF.

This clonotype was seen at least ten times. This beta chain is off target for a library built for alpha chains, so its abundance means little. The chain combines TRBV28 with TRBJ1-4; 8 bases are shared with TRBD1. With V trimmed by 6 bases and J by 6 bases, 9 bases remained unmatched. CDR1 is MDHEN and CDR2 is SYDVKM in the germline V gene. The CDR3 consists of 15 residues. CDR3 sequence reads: CASSLIGQGDEKLFF. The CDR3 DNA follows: TGTGCCAGCAGCCTAATCGGACAGGGCGATGAAAAACTGTTTTTT.

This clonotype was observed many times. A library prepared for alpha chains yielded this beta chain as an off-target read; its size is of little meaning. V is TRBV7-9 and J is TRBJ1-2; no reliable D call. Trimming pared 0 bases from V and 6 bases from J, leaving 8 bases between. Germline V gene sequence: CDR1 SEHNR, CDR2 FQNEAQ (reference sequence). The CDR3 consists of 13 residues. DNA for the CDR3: TGTGCCAGCAGCTTAGCGCGGCCAGATGGCTACACCTTC. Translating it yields CASSLARPDGYTF.